Sequencing of this T cell receptor beta chain was carried out in a study of blood T cells in healthy people across ages. Findings of the study overall: There was no known CMV status for donors, so expanded clonotype changes were possibly confounded. A greater number of naive CD4+ cells and higher diversity distinguished long-lived donors from aged donors. A strong correlation was seen between TCR beta diversity and naive T cell percentage.

Germline CDR1 reads SNHLY; CDR2 reads FYNNEI. With 3 bases removed from V and 5 bases from J, the gap between germline ends came to 12 bases. This CDR3 comprises 14 residues. This clonotype occurred many times. As yet, its antigen is unknown. The second PCR ran roughly 6 to 12 cycles with a sample-barcoded 5' primer and J-beta primers. Via MiXCR, TCRdb re-called the 5' RACE reads, giving one row per CDR3 protein. The data show around 900,000 distinct CDR3 sequences, 29% seen once. Sequences were obtained from blood. This chain joins TRBV2 and TRBJ2-3; tentatively, D is TRBD1 or TRBD2 (6 bases each). The receptor was derived from a woman at least 80 years old in good health. CDR3 sequence reads: CASSDQRGVDTQYF. The CDR3 DNA reads TGTGCCAGCAGTGACCAAAGGGGGGTAGATACGCAGTATTTT. The full variable domain, its missing parts supplied by reference TRBV2 and TRBJ2-3, is EPEVTQTPSHQVTQMGQEVILRCVPISNHLYFYWYRQILGQKVEFLVSFYNNEISEKSEIFDDQFSVERPDGSNFTLKIRSTKLEDSAMYFCASSDQRGVDTQYFGPGTRLTVL.